A selection of T cell receptor beta chains follows, all from one sample in a study of technical replicates of blood from a handful of donors. The protocol was immunoSEQ multiplex PCR, while the TCRdb copy is restricted to in-frame clones and leaves out a portion. The table records roughly 87,000 clones, 90% to 95% of them present only once. The source material was T cells isolated from PBMCs. These receptors were taken from a human donor in good health. Both conserved end residues are part of each CDR3. A D gene is named only where the DNA matches it firmly. Only part of the rows carry a size: once, few, many, or a class if the clone is expanded.

abundance,j_gene,d_gene,v_gene,CDR3aa,CDR3nt
-,TRBJ2-7,-,TRBV7-9,CASSLMDRDYEQYF,TGTGCCAGCAGCCTTATGGACCGGGACTACGAGCAGTACTTC
-,TRBJ2-7,TRBD2,TRBV27,CASRVAGASYEQYF,TGTGCCAGCAGGGTAGCGGGAGCCAGCTACGAGCAGTACTTC
-,TRBJ1-2,-,TRBV5-4,CASSLRDINYGYTF,TGTGCCAGCAGCTTGAGGGACATAAACTATGGCTACACCTTC
-,TRBJ2-3,TRBD2,TRBV7-2,CASSPRLAATTGLDTQYF,TGTGCCAGCAGCCCCCGACTAGCGGCAACCACCGGCCTGGATACGCAGTATTTT
-,TRBJ2-7,-,TRBV27,CASSLSMQAEQYF,TGTGCCAGCAGTTTATCGATGCAGGCTGAGCAGTACTTC
-,TRBJ2-6,-,TRBV4-1,CASSQVNLFSSGANVLTF,TGCGCCAGCAGCCAAGTTAATCTGTTCAGCTCTGGGGCCAACGTCCTGACTTTC
few,TRBJ1-1,-,TRBV4-1,CASSQRQGTEAFF,TGCGCCAGCAGCCAAAGGCAGGGAACTGAAGCTTTCTTT
once,TRBJ1-3,-,TRBV7-3,CASSPWGDSGNTIYF,TGTGCCAGCAGCCCCTGGGGGGACTCTGGAAACACCATATATTTT
-,TRBJ2-1,TRBD2,TRBV6-5,CASRGLAGGYEQFF,TGTGCCAGCAGAGGACTAGCGGGAGGGTATGAGCAGTTCTTC
-,TRBJ1-5,-,TRBV30,CAWSVSGDQPQHF,TGTGCCTGGAGTGTATCAGGGGATCAGCCCCAGCATTTT
-,TRBJ1-1,TRBD1,TRBV25-1,CASRGQLEAFF,TGTGCCAGCAGGGGACAGCTTGAAGCTTTCTTT
-,TRBJ1-5,-,TRBV18,CASSQQGEGQPQHF,TGTGCCAGCTCACAACAGGGAGAGGGTCAGCCCCAGCATTTT
-,TRBJ1-1,-,TRBV28,CASSEMRRADTEAFF,TGTGCCAGCAGTGAAATGCGCAGGGCAGACACTGAAGCTTTCTTT
-,TRBJ2-6,-,TRBV5-6,CASSYLTTGSSNVLTF,TGTGCCAGCAGCTACTTGACGACAGGCTCTTCCAACGTCCTGACTTTC